The clone carrying this T cell receptor beta chain has a handful of counts. Its antigen remains unknown. The assay was immunoSEQ multiplex PCR, and TCRdb's table has in-frame clones only and misses some. The table has about 150,000 clones, roughly 83% seen once. V lost 5 bases and J 0 bases, leaving 6 bases between the germline ends. Germline V gene sequence: CDR1 MNHEY, CDR2 SMNVEV (reference sequence). The CDR3 sequence is 13 residues long. This sample stems from a study of cytotoxic CD8 clonotypes in ibrutinib-treated CLL. As for the study in general: Researchers reported approximately twelve relapsed/refractory and about 14 treatment-naive patients, 17 to 18 of them IGHV unmutated. The study, taken as a whole, reports: Public clonotypes, rarely seen, contracted or held steady on treatment.

The sample here was PBMCs, taken after 12 months of ibrutinib treatment. The chain joins TRBV27 to TRBJ2-3, with D unresolved. This receptor was obtained from a human donor with chronic lymphocytic leukemia. The CDR3 here is CASSKASTDTQYF. The CDR3 DNA reads TGTGCCAGCAGTAAGGCTAGCACAGATACGCAGTATTTT.